Here is one T cell receptor (beta chain) with its context. Its antigen remains unidentified. In total, 500 to 700 healthy bone marrow donors made up the cohort. Cohort members were all nominally healthy when sampled, although unrecorded immune exposures were likely present. The donor tested CMV seronegative and was one of the 352 seronegative cohort members. A peripheral blood sample was provided by each donor, and peripheral blood mononuclear cells were used for TCR beta sequencing. The Qiagen DNeasy Blood Extraction Kit was used to extract genomic DNA from the blood cell samples. The data belong to a study of cytomegalovirus exposure and HLA in healthy donors (dated by TCRdb to about 2017). Regarding the research as a whole: An earlier analysis of approximately 640 of the donors reported 250 to 300 Gb of sequence data and 100 million to 130 million unique TCR beta sequences from 150 million to 200 million T cells. The study combined high-throughput TCR immunosequencing, statistical association of individual TCRs with disease status, and machine learning to predict cytomegalovirus infection status. In a later genetic analysis, genome-wide SNP genotypes for about three fifths of the 666 donors were used, and that subset was treated as a discovery cohort. In addition to the first cohort of about 650 subjects, a separate validation cohort of about 120 different subjects was used. All discovery cohort repertoires had been generated on a single sequencing platform. The study aimed to test whether signatures of past pathogen exposure could be identified by cataloging public T cell receptors. To study patterns of TCR occurrence, a later analysis re-analyzed previously published TCR beta repertoires from several hundred donors and added high-resolution HLA genotyping. Of the roughly 400 genotyped donors, 81% were placed in the genetic ancestry cluster associated with self-reported Caucasian donors. Because of strong linkage in the cohort, roughly five DR-DQ haplotypes were treated as single units for association and clustering. Alongside the repertoire data, information on donor age, sex, ethnicity and CMV serostatus was compiled. The number of typed donors differed by locus: about 620-630 for A, B, C, DRB1 and DQB1; some 540 for DQA1; roughly 600 for DPA1; and 400 to 480 for DPB1. The study used immunosequencing to profile the T cell repertoires of several hundred subjects and linked those repertoires to cytomegalovirus serostatus. Across about 370 genotyped donors of the cohort, an average of about 240,000 unique TCR beta nucleotide sequences per donor were sequenced, and about a sixth of those sequences were non-productive. Rather than using new phenotypic data, the later analysis identified candidate immune exposures from TCR beta sequences and from how often those sequences occurred across donors. An earlier analysis of about 600 of the donors used high-throughput TCR beta sequencing to judge whether each TCR beta V gene segment behaved as functional or pseudogenic. Roughly 300 gigabases of sequencing data and approximately 92 million unique TCR sequences made up an early release that covered 500 to 700 HLA-typed donors. HLA typing included class I and class II loci at four-digit resolution.

Broad study findings and their caveats: Roughly uniform sequencing depth across donors was assumed in presence/absence analyses, although this assumption may not hold. An earlier analysis of around 500 of the donors showed that most TCR beta V segments appeared in productive rearrangements either about 87% or about 30% of the time, which broadly matched IMGT annotations. Linkage disequilibrium might explain the correlated functional status among segregating V segments, but an unknown experimental factor could not be ruled out. Strong co-occurrence of HLA alleles, especially DR and DQ, made assigning TCR associations to individual alleles difficult. According to a later analysis, most CMV-associated TCR beta chains appeared to be HLA-restricted, and the HLA associations seemed to be driven largely by CMV exposure. Because counts were too low, 15 to 20 rarely observed V segments, including chromosome 9 orphons, were left out of the earlier analysis of a few hundred of the donors. A later analysis reported that several top co-occurrence clusters appeared linked to parvovirus B19, influenza, CMV and Epstein-Barr virus. For the cohort, immune exposure information was limited to CMV serostatus. A further reported finding was that TCR beta sequences accurately predicted the HLA-A and HLA-B alleles for most subjects in the first cohort. In a later analysis, HLA-associated TCR beta chains were found to be more clonally expanded and to have lower generation probabilities than equally common non-associated chains. A total of fewer than 200 TCR beta chains were listed by the study as associated with cytomegalovirus. Because some donors lacked HLA typing at each locus, the association tests relied only on the typed subset. The authors suggested that the approach could potentially be generalized to other disease states and immunological phenotypes. Most TCR sequences were observed very rarely across donors, whereas some public TCRs were present in many individuals. In a later analysis, around 17,000 TCR beta sequences were associated with specific HLA alleles at a false discovery rate of 0.05. A cluster of highly shared sequence variants was judged likely to be a technical artifact of the sequencing pipeline. A later genetic analysis reported fewer N-insertions in productive TCRs among donors in an Asian-associated ancestry cluster than the roughly 700-donor mean. In both the original and validation cohorts, the classifier was reported to diagnose cytomegalovirus status with high specificity and sensitivity. Because the 87-base-pair reads could not distinguish some IMGT-functional V segments, including TRBV6-2 and TRBV6-3, those segments were excluded. In this cohort, only TCR beta chains were sequenced, and detectable features were limited by the absence of alpha or paired-chain data. An association between a missense DCLRE1C variant and V-gene and J-gene trimming of TCR beta chains was found in a later genetic analysis and replicated in an independent cohort. In a later analysis, TCR association rates were found to vary across HLA loci, with the most associated TCRs seen for DRB1 alleles and the fewest for HLA-C alleles. A few of the identified cytomegalovirus-associated TCR beta chains were confirmed in vitro to be specific for cytomegalovirus antigens.

Library preparation was by the immunoSEQ multiplex PCR assay. A mixture of 60 forward primers for TCR Vbeta segments and 13 reverse primers for TCR Jbeta segments was used in the multiplex PCR. The CDR3 region of rearranged TCR beta genes was amplified from genomic DNA with a multiplex PCR assay. The amplified TCR beta libraries were sequenced on the Illumina HiSeq System as 87-base-pair reads. Under the source paper's analysis protocol: A later analysis tallied 70 million to 100 million unique TCR beta chains across the roughly 610 repertoires, and about 10 million of those chains were shared by two or more donors. A nearest-neighbor algorithm error-corrected the raw reads and collapsed the reads into unique sequences, merging closely related sequences to remove PCR and sequencing errors. To assign V, D and J gene segments, CDR3 sequences were aligned to IMGT reference sequences. For a sequence to be retained, a match of at least six nucleotides was required to both a V gene segment and a J gene segment. Rearrangements were called productive when the CDR3 lacked stop codons and stayed in frame with V and J; all others were non-productive. CDR3 was defined according to IMGT convention as the region running from the second conserved V-encoded cysteine to the conserved J-encoded phenylalanine. Sequences without an unambiguous match to a single V gene segment were excluded from the earlier analysis of about 600 of the donors. An earlier analysis of under 750 of the donors called V segments functional above 56.7% productive rearrangements and segregating when the between-donor standard deviation exceeded 5%. A statistical classification framework was built for diagnosing cytomegalovirus status from the catalog of TCR beta chain sequences. V and J gene assignment, in a later analysis, came from comparing TCR nucleotide sequences with IMGT/GENE-DB human TR gene sequences. The TCRdist pipeline was used in a later analysis to assign CDR3 sequences and most-parsimonious VDJ recombination scenarios. In a later analysis, every TCR beta chain was defined by the combination of its CDR3 amino acid sequence and its V-gene family, and reads without a unique V-gene family were dropped. A later analysis removed 500 to 600 highly shared, low-generation-probability nucleotide sequences to deal with suspected cross-contamination and a sequencing artifact. A later analysis calculated a clonal expansion index for each public chain from normalized within-repertoire ranks of inferred template counts. In a later analysis, generation probabilities were computed with a VDJ recombination model fitted to out-of-frame rearrangements, and the resulting probabilities were checked against IGoR. Hypergeometric tests were used in a later analysis to score TCR-TCR, TCR-HLA and TCR-CMV co-occurrence, with a repertoire-size bias correction applied to the TCR pairs. A later analysis estimated false discovery rates by permuting HLA or CMV assignments 20 times. In a later analysis, co-occurring TCRs were grouped using DBSCAN, and TCRdist sequence similarity was added for clustering within HLA-allele-positive subsets. Repertoires with fewer than 30,000 or more than 120,000 public chains, plus five repertoires with anomalous nucleotide sharing, were excluded from co-occurrence clustering. This immuneACCESS table, as held by TCRdb, lists in-frame sequences with V and J called but not all clones. Of the missing ones, under half trace to an unresolved V gene in checked studies; the others have no known cause. V and J calls and clone size are those listed in that table; D and trimming were worked out from the DNA. The sample table includes 200,000 or so clones. The ten largest clonotypes hold 0.74% of the sample.

The CDR3 runs 13 residues from the cysteine to the phenylalanine. The kept DNA is CDR3 alone, 39 bases in frame from the first base. Trimming takes 4 bases off V and 4 bases off J; junction bases not matched to a gene: 4. The germline V gene yields SGHTA for CDR1 and FQGNSA for CDR2. The receptor chain draws on TRBV7-2 and TRBJ2-7, with 7 junctional bases fitting TRBD1. This TCR was recovered from a boy aged 10-17 years in good health and CMV-seronegative. Source material: PBMCs. The DNA is as follows: TGTGCCAGCAGCTCCCGGGACAGATACGAGCAGTACTTC. Translated, it reads CASSSRDRYEQYF.